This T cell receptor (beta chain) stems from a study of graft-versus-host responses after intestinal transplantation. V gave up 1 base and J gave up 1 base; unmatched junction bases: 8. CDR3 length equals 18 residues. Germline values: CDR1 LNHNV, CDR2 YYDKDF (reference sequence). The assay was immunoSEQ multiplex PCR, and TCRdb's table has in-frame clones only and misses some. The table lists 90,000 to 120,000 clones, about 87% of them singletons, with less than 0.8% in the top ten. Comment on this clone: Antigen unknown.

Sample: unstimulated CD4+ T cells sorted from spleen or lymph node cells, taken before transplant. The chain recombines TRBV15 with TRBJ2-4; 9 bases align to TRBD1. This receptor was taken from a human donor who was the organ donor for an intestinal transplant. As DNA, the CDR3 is TGTGCCACCAGCAGAGGCACTACAGGGGGCTCTGCCAAAAACATTCAGTACTTC. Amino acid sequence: CATSRGTTGGSAKNIQYF.